This T cell receptor (beta chain) is from a study of identical twins. Study-wide findings and caveats: Insertions ran lower in abundant cord blood beta clonotypes, though not in memory repertoires. Beta out-of-frame sequences showed weaker excess sharing between twins.

This CDR3 has 13 amino acids. Germline CDR1 is SQVTM and CDR2 is ANQGSEA. Trimming at V came to 6 bases and at J to 0 bases, leaving 3 bases not matched to a gene. A universal primer site was incorporated via template switching, and the cDNA contained unique molecular identifiers. MiXCR, run by TCRdb on the 5' RACE reads, gives a single entry per CDR3 protein. The sample holds 1.5 million to 2 million distinct CDR3 sequences, more than 30% seen once. In its sample, this clonotype was seen many times. Its target is unknown. The rearrangement uses TRBV29-1 and TRBJ2-7; 9 positions agree with TRBD2. This receptor was taken from a newborn girl in good health. The sequencing input was cord blood. The CDR3 region has the DNA TGCAGCGTAGCGACTAGCGGCTCCTACGAGCAGTACTTC. This translates into CSVATSGSYEQYF.